This TCR beta chain was documented in a study of blood T cell repertoires in COVID-19. The overall study: Samples of COVID-19 (acute and convalescent) were obtained from the United States, Italy and Spain. The cDNA or gDNA used as material had been derived from T cells, B-cell-depleted T cells, or PBMCs.

Germline assignment: CDR1 GTSNPN and CDR2 SVGIG (reference sequence). Trimming pared 5 bases from V and 8 bases from J, leaving 12 bases between. The CDR3 consists of 12 residues. Sequencing was performed with immunoSEQ multiplex PCR; in TCRdb, only in-frame clones are kept and a portion is missing. The sample has approximately 220,000 clones; around 80% are singletons. This study enrolled people aged roughly 18 to 100 from around 26 US geographic areas. The receptor's source is a woman aged 40 to 50 with acute COVID-19. The sample consisted of PBMCs or T cells enriched from blood (not recorded which). This chain joins TRBV30 and TRBJ1-4; D is unresolved. CDR3 amino acids: CAWGVQVEKLFF. CDR3 DNA sequence: TGTGCCTGGGGCGTTCAGGTGGAAAAACTGTTTTTT.